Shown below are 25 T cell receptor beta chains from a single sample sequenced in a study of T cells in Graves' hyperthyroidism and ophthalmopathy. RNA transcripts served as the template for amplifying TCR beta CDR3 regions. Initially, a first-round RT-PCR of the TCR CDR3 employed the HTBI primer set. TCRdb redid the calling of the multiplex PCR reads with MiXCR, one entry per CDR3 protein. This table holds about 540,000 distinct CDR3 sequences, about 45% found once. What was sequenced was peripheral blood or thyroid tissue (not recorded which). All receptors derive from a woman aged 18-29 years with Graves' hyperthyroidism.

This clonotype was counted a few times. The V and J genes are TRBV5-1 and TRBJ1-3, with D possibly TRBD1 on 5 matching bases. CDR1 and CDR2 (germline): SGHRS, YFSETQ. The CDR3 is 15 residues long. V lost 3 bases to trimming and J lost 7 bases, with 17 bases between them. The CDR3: CASSYLGTRENTIYF. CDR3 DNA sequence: TGCGCCAGCAGCTACCTGGGGACGCGAGAGAACACCATATATTTT.

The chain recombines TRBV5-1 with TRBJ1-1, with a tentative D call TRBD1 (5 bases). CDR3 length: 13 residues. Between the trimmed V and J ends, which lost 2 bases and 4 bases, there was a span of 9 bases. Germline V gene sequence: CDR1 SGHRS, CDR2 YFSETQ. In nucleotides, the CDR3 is TGCGCCAGCAGCTTCGAGGGGAGCACTGAAGCTTTCTTT. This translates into CASSFEGSTEAFF.

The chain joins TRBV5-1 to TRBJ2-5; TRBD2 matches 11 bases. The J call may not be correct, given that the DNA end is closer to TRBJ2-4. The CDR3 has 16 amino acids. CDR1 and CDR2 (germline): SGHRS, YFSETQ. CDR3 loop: CASSLGTSGRGSIQYF. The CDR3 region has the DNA TGCGCCAGCAGCTTGGGTACTAGCGGGAGAGGGAGCATTCAGTACTTC.

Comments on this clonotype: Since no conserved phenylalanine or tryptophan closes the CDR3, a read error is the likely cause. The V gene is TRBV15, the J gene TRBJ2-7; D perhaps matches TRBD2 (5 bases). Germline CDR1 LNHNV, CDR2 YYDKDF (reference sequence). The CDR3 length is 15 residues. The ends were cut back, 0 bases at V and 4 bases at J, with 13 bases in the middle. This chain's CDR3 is CATSRDPGESYEQYL. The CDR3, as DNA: TGTGCCACCAGCAGAGACCCCGGGGAATCGTACGAGCAGTACTTA.

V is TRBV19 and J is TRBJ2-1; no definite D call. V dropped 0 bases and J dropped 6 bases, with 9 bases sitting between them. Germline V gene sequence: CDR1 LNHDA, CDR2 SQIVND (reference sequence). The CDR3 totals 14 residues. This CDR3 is CASSIDSRRNEQFF. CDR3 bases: TGTGCCAGTAGTATAGATTCACGACGCAATGAGCAGTTCTTC.

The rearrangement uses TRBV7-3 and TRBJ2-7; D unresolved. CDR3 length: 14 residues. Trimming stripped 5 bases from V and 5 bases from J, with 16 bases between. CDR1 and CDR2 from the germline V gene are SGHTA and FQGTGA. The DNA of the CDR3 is TGTGCCAGCAGCCCACAGAGAGATTTCAACGAGCAGTACTTC. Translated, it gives CASSPQRDFNEQYF.

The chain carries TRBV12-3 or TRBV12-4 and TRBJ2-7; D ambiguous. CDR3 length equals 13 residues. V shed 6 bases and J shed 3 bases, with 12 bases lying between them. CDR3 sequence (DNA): TGTGCCAGCAGATCAAGGTGGGACTACGAGCAGTACTTC. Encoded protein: CASRSRWDYEQYF.

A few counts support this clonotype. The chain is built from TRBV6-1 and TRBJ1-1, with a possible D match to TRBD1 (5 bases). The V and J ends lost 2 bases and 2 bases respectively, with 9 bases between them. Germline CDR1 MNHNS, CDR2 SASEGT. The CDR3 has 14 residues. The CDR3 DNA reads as TGTGCCAGCAGTGAAAGACAGCCCAACACTGAAGCTTTCTTT. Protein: CASSERQPNTEAFF.

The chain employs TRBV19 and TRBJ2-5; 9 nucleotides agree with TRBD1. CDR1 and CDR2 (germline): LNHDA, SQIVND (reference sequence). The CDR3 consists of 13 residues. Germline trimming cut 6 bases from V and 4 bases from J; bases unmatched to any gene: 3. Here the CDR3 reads CASRGQGPETQYF. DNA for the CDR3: TGTGCCAGTAGAGGACAGGGGCCAGAGACCCAGTACTTC.

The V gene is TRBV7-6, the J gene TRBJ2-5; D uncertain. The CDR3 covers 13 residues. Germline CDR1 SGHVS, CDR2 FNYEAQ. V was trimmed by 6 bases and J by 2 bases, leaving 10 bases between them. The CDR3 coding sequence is TGTGCCAGCAGGACATACAATCAAGAGACCCAGTACTTC. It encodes CASRTYNQETQYF.

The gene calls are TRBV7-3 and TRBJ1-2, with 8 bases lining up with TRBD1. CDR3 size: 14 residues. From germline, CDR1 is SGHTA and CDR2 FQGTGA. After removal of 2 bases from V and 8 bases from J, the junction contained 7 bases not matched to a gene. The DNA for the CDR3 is TGTGCCAGCAGCTTAGACAGGGGATCGACCGGCTACACCTTC. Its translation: CASSLDRGSTGYTF.

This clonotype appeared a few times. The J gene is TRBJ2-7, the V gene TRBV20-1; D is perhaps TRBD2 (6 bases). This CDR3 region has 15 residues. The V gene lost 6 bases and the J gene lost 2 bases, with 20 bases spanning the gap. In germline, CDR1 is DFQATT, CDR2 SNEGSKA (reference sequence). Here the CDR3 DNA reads TGCAGTGCCGTCACCACCGGGACTGGAACCTACGAGCAGTACTTC. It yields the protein CSAVTTGTGTYEQYF.

The CDR3 reads CASSLARHSGANVLTF. CDR3 coding DNA: TGTGCCAGCAGCTTAGCACGGCACTCTGGGGCCAACGTCCTGACTTTC. The chain recombines TRBV13 with TRBJ2-6, with D unclear. This CDR3 contains 16 residues. From germline, CDR1 is PRHDT and CDR2 FYEKMQ (reference sequence). Trimming removed 1 base at V and 0 bases at J, with 7 bases between.

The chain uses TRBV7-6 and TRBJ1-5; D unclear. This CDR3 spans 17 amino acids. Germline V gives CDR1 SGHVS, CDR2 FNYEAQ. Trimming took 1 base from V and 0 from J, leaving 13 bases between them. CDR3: CASSLGVGEDSNQPQHF. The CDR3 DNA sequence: TGTGCCAGCAGCTTAGGGGTGGGAGAGGATAGCAATCAGCCCCAGCATTTT.

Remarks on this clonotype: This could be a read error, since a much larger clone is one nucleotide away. CDR3 in amino acids: CASSYNGQPQHF. The CDR3 bases are TGTGCCAGCAGTTACAATGGGCAGCCCCAGCATTTT. This rearrangement joins TRBV10-3 to TRBJ1-5; D is undetermined. Germline V gene data show CDR1 as ENHRY and CDR2 as SYGVKD. This CDR3 has 12 residues.

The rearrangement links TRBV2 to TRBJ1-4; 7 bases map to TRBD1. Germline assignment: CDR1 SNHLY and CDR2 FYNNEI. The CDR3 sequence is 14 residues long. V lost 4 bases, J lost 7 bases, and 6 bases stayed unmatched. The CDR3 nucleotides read TGTGCCAGCAGTGGACAGGGTCGCGGTGAAAAACTGTTTTTT. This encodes CASSGQGRGEKLFF.

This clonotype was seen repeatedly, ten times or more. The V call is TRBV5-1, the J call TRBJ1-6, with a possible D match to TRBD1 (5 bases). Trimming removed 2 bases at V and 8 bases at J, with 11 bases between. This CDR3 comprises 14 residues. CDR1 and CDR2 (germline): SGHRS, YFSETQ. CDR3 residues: CASSLARADSPLHF. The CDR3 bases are TGCGCCAGCAGCTTAGCCAGGGCGGATTCACCCCTCCACTTT.

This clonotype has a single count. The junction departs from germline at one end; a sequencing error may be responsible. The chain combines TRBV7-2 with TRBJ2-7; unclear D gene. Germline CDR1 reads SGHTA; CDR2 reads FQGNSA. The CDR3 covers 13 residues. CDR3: CASNLDGPGEQYF. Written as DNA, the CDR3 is TGTGCCAGCAACTTAGATGGGCCCGGCGAGCAGTACTTC.

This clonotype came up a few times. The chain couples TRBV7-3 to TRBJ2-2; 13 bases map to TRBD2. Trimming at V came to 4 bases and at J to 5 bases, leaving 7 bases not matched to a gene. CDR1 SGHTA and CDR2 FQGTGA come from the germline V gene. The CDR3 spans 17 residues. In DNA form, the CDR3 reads TGTGCCAGCAGCTCCGGACTAGCGGGAGAAAATACCGGGGAGCTGTTTTTT. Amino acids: CASSSGLAGENTGELFF.

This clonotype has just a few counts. CDR3 residues: CASSAVAGLQETQYF. The CDR3 DNA follows: TGTGCCAGCAGCGCCGTAGCGGGCCTACAAGAGACCCAGTACTTC. This chain links TRBV9 with TRBJ2-5; TRBD2 matches 7 bases. Germline CDR1 and CDR2: SGDLS and YYNGEE. The CDR3 extends over 15 amino acids. With 3 bases clipped from V and 2 bases from J, the junction kept 7 bases outside the gene matches.

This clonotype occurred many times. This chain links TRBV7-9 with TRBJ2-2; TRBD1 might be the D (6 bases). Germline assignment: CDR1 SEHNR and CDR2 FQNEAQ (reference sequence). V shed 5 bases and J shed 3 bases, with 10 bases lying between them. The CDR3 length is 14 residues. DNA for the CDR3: TGTGCCAGCAGCCCCGGACAGCACACCGGGGAGCTGTTTTTT. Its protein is CASSPGQHTGELFF.

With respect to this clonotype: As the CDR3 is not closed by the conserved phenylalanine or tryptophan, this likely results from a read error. CDR3 region: CASSQVPGSHTEAFS. CDR3 in DNA: TGTGCCAGCAGCCAGGTGCCCGGGAGCCACACTGAAGCTTTCTCT. The V gene is TRBV14, the J gene TRBJ1-1; D is ambiguous. The CDR3 is made up of 15 amino acids. Trimming removed 3 bases from V and 3 bases from J, with 14 bases in between. Germline lookup yields CDR1 SGHDN and CDR2 FVKESK.

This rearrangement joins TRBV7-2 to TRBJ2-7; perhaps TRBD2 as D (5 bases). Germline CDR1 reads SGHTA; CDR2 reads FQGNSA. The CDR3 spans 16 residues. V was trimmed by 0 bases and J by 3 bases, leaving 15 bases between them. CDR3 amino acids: CASSLAPIGLNYEQYF. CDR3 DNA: TGTGCCAGCAGCTTAGCCCCTATCGGACTGAACTACGAGCAGTACTTC.

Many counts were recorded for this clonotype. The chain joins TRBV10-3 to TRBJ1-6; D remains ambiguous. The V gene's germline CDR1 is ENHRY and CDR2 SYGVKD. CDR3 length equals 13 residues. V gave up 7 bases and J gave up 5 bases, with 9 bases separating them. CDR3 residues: CAITGVHNSPLHF. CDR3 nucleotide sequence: TGTGCCATCACTGGGGTACATAATTCACCCCTCCACTTT.

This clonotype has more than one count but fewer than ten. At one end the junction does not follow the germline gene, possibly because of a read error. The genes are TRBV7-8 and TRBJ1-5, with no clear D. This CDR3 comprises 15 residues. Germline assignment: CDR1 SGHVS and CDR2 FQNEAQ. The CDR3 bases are TGCGCCAGCAGCCAAGCCGAGGCGGGCGGGTGGCCCCAGCATTTT. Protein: CASSQAEAGGWPQHF.